This T cell receptor (beta chain) was sequenced during a study of blood T cell repertoires in COVID-19. About the research overall: The origin of the acute and convalescent COVID-19 samples was the United States, Italy and Spain. T cells, B-cell-depleted T cells, or PBMCs provided the cDNA or gDNA that served as material.

The repertoire was sequenced with immunoSEQ multiplex PCR; TCRdb's copy has only in-frame clones and lacks some. The sample lists more than 50,000 clones, almost 90% occurring once. The germline V gene has CDR1 MDHEN and CDR2 SYDVKM. The CDR3 loop spans 14 amino acids. J lost 5 bases, V lost 6 bases, and 7 bases had no gene match. V usage is TRBV28 and J usage is TRBJ1-1, with 9 bases fitting TRBD1. This clonotype was sampled from a man aged 60-69 years with active COVID-19. Sequencing input: peripheral blood. The CDR3 DNA sequence: TGTGCCAGCAGGGGACAGGGAAAGGTTACTGAAGCTTTCTTT. Translation gives CASRGQGKVTEAFF.